A single sample is the source of the 6 T cell receptor beta chains below, sequenced in a study. The sorted Tregs were CD4+CD25+CD127-/low cells. One entry per CDR3 protein results from TCRdb running MiXCR on the 5' RACE reads. The sample lists 35,000 to 45,000 distinct CDR3 sequences; around a fifth were seen once. Sequences were obtained from Tregs sorted from a lymph node. The receptors shown here come from a female donor with breast cancer.

This clonotype was detected only a few times. The chain recombines TRBV9 with TRBJ1-3, with D unresolved. V lost 4 bases and J lost 0, with 8 bases in between. Germline V gene lookup returns CDR1 SGDLS and CDR2 YYNGEE. This CDR3 is built from 14 residues. The CDR3 loop reads CASSSGNSGNTIYF. The CDR3 DNA reads TGTGCCAGCAGCTCCGGTAACTCTGGAAACACCATATATTTT.

This clonotype has only a few counts. The gene calls are TRBV27 and TRBJ1-5; possible D gene TRBD1, 5 bases. This CDR3 comprises 14 residues. V gave up 1 base and J gave up 2 bases, with 6 bases separating them. CDR1 is MNHEY and CDR2 is SMNVEV in the germline V gene (reference sequence). The CDR3 here is CASSLLGGNQPQHF. DNA for the CDR3: TGTGCCAGCAGTTTATTGGGGGGCAATCAGCCCCAGCATTTT.

This sequence joins TRBV2 and TRBJ1-3; 7 bases map to TRBD1. V was clipped by 8 bases and J by 6 bases; unmatched bases: 16. The CDR3 totals 16 residues. Germline V gene data show CDR1 as SNHLY and CDR2 as FYNNEI. CDR3 sequence: CASCPTYTGTENTIYF. As DNA, the CDR3 is TGTGCCAGCTGCCCCACATATACCGGGACAGAAAACACCATATATTTT.

This rearrangement joins TRBV7-3 to TRBJ1-1; weak D call: TRBD1 (5 bases). Germline V gives CDR1 SGHTA, CDR2 FQGTGA. V lost 2 bases to trimming and J lost 3 bases, with 10 bases between them. The CDR3 consists of 14 residues. The CDR3 protein is CASSLSGGDTEAFF. CDR3 sequence (DNA): TGTGCCAGCAGCTTATCTGGGGGGGACACTGAAGCTTTCTTT.

In its sample, this clonotype was seen many times. The chain carries TRBV7-6 and TRBJ2-2; D might be TRBD2 (6 bases). The V gene's germline CDR1 is SGHVS and CDR2 FNYEAQ. CDR3 size: 18 residues. V was shortened by 2 bases and J by 6 bases, with 22 bases between the two germline ends. The CDR3 region is CASSLRAKREIGSGELFF. CDR3 DNA sequence: TGTGCCAGCAGCTTAAGAGCGAAACGGGAGATCGGTTCCGGGGAGCTGTTTTTT.

Ten or more counts support this clonotype. V gene TRBV5-5 combines with J gene TRBJ2-1; D is perhaps TRBD2 (5 bases). From germline, CDR1 is SGHKS and CDR2 YYEKEE (reference sequence). The CDR3 covers 13 residues. The V end lost 4 bases, the J end lost 7 bases, and 12 bases lay between the germline ends. The CDR3 DNA sequence: TGTGCCAGCAGCGCCGGGATTGGGAATGAGCAGTTCTTC. Its translation: CASSAGIGNEQFF. Full variable domain (remainder filled in from reference TRBV5-5 and TRBJ2-1): DAGVTQSPTHLIKTRGQQVTLRCSPISGHKSVSWYQQVLGQGPQFIFQYYEKEERGRGNFPDRFSARQFPNYSSELNVNALLLGDSALYLCASSAGIGNEQFFGPGTRLTVL.